This entry concerns a single T cell receptor (beta chain). These data are taken from a study of Ad26.COV2.S vaccination and SARS-CoV-2 variants. The data were produced by immunoSEQ multiplex PCR, yet TCRdb's version contains in-frame clones alone and is incomplete. The sample contains some 410,000 clones, approximately 92% of which appear only once. Treatment defined: roughly 19 received Ad26.COV2.S at low or high dose, single or two shots; roughly five received placebo; per-sample allocation not given. On day 63 after the first injection, vaccine and placebo recipients gave samples. As its vector, the vaccine had Ad26, which expressed Wuhan-strain SARS-CoV-2 spike. The CDR3 totals 12 residues. Germline V gene data show CDR1 as KGHDR and CDR2 as SFDVKD. The V gene lost 2 bases and the J gene lost 6 bases, with 5 bases spanning the gap.

Material: peripheral blood, obtained in a trial of Ad26.COV2.S vaccine versus placebo. The gene calls are TRBV24-1 and TRBJ2-3; D unresolved. The receptor comes from a person aged 18 to 59 who received the Ad26.COV2.S COVID-19 vaccine or a placebo. Here the CDR3 reads CATSDSGDTQYF. CDR3 sequence (DNA): TGTGCCACCAGTGATTCGGGCGATACGCAGTATTTT.